The following is a T cell receptor (beta chain) sequence with its context. This entry comes from a study of blood T cell repertoires in COVID-19. Germline CDR1 and CDR2: ENHRY and SYGVKD. This CDR3 contains 15 residues. Between the trimmed V and J ends, which lost 4 bases and 6 bases, there was a span of 15 bases. This table comes from immunoSEQ multiplex PCR, and its TCRdb copy is limited to in-frame clones, with some not included. The data contain almost 95,000 clones, around 90% of them singletons. The sequenced sample consisted of peripheral blood. This receptor was obtained from an older woman with COVID-19, enrolled during active disease. The chain joins TRBV10-3 to TRBJ1-4; perhaps TRBD1 as D (5 bases). As DNA, the CDR3 is TGTGCCATCAGTGCCCGCAGGGAGGGATATGAAAAACTGTTTTTT. Translating gives CAISARREGYEKLFF.